The next 29 T cell receptor beta chains were all read from a single sample in a study of blood T cell repertoires in COVID-19. Using immunoSEQ multiplex PCR, the repertoire was profiled, and TCRdb retains in-frame clones only, with some absent. The top ten hold 14% of the sample, which has approximately 45,000 clones, roughly 90% seen once. Sequenced input: peripheral blood. These receptors came from a human donor in a cohort sampled during active COVID-19.

The chain carries TRBV24-1 and TRBJ2-3; 12 positions agree with TRBD2. The CDR3 runs to 18 residues. Germline lookup yields CDR1 KGHDR and CDR2 SFDVKD. V lost 5 bases and J lost 0; bases outside the gene matches: 8. The CDR3 loop reads CATSGGTSGRSSTDTQYF. As DNA, the CDR3 is TGTGCCACCAGTGGAGGGACTAGCGGGCGTTCTAGCACAGATACGCAGTATTTT.

The J gene is TRBJ2-7, the V gene TRBV29-1; D is undetermined. This CDR3 region has 11 residues. The V end lost 4 bases, the J end lost 7 bases, and 11 bases lay between the germline ends. CDR1 is SQVTM, CDR2 ANQGSEA, per germline. Here the CDR3 DNA reads TGCAGCGTTGGTGAGACGGAGGAGCAGTACTTC. This translates into CSVGETEEQYF.

V and J are TRBV13 and TRBJ1-2; tentatively, D is TRBD1 (5 bases). Trimming stripped 5 bases from V and 3 bases from J, with 10 bases between. The CDR3 extends over 13 amino acids. CDR1 is PRHDT, CDR2 FYEKMQ, per germline (reference sequence). The CDR3, as DNA: TGTGCCAGCAGCAGCGGGGGGTACTATGGCTACACCTTC. Its protein product is CASSSGGYYGYTF.

Comments on this clone: The germline gene is not matched at one end of the junction; a read error may be the cause. The chain is built from TRBV5-4 and TRBJ2-7; 9 nucleotides match TRBD1. This CDR3 has 15 amino acids. Germline V gene sequence: CDR1 SGHNT, CDR2 YYREEE (reference sequence). CDR3 protein: CASSSPGQGSHEQYF. The CDR3, as DNA: TGTGCCAGCAGCTCTCCGGGACAGGGCTCCCACGAGCAGTACTTC.

About this clone itself: Its ends do not fully match the called genes, so a read error is possible. The chain employs TRBV4-3 and TRBJ2-6, with 8 bases matching TRBD1. This CDR3 spans 17 amino acids. Germline V gives CDR1 LGHNA, CDR2 YSLEER. This CDR3 is CASSQGGQVSGANVLTF. CDR3 coding DNA: TGCGCCAGCAGCCAAGGGGGACAGGTATCTGGAGCCAACGTCCTGACTTTC.

The chain joins TRBV7-2 to TRBJ2-2; D is ambiguous. V shed 1 base and J shed 8 bases, with 8 bases lying between them. This CDR3 has 13 amino acids. From germline, CDR1 is SGHTA and CDR2 FQGNSA. The CDR3 sequence: CASSLEETGELFF. The CDR3 DNA reads TGTGCCAGCAGCTTAGAGGAGACTGGGGAGCTGTTTTTT.

The rearrangement uses TRBV6-6 and TRBJ1-4; 8 bases match TRBD1. The CDR3 is 12 residues long. Germline assignment: CDR1 MNHNY and CDR2 SVGAGI (reference sequence). The V segment lost 6 bases and the J segment 12 bases; nucleotides outside the gene matches: 6. CDR3 loop: CASSRQGLELFF. CDR3 DNA: TGTGCCAGCAGCAGACAGGGGTTGGAACTGTTTTTT.

The rearrangement uses TRBV4-3 and TRBJ2-3, with D perhaps TRBD1 (5 bases). The CDR3 length is 16 residues. V dropped 4 bases and J dropped 2 bases, with 16 bases sitting between them. The germline gives CDR1 LGHNA, CDR2 YSLEER. CDR3 bases: TGCGCCAGCAGCCCTCGTAGGGGTCCCGACACAGATACGCAGTATTTT. It translates to CASSPRRGPDTDTQYF.

The chain recombines TRBV30 with TRBJ1-1, with a weak D call TRBD1 (5 bases). Trimming took off 0 bases at V and 11 bases at J, with 13 bases between the two ends. Germline values: CDR1 GTSNPN, CDR2 SVGIG (reference sequence). This CDR3 region has 12 residues. CDR3 loop: CAWSVWGLGAFF. The DNA of the CDR3 is TGTGCCTGGAGTGTTTGGGGACTCGGGGCTTTCTTT.

The chain is built from TRBV27 and TRBJ2-2; TRBD1 might be the D (6 bases). The CDR3 contains 18 residues. Trimming pared 1 base from V and 0 bases from J, leaving 15 bases between. CDR1 is MNHEY, CDR2 SMNVEV, per germline (reference sequence). The CDR3 DNA reads TGTGCCAGCAGTTTATATCCCCAGGGGCAGACGAACACCGGGGAGCTGTTTTTT. This gives the protein CASSLYPQGQTNTGELFF.

This rearrangement joins TRBV19 to TRBJ1-1, with TRBD1 identical over 7 bases. From germline, CDR1 is LNHDA and CDR2 SQIVND (reference sequence). V shed 4 bases and J 2 bases; nucleotides not matched to a gene: 4. This CDR3 is built from 14 residues. The CDR3 sequence: CASSSRQGNTEAFF. CDR3 DNA sequence: TGTGCCAGTAGTAGCCGACAGGGTAACACTGAAGCTTTCTTT.

The gene calls are TRBV19 and TRBJ2-7, with D perhaps matching TRBD2 (6 bases). Trimming stripped 3 bases from V and 2 bases from J, with 20 bases between. This CDR3 has 17 residues. Germline CDR1 reads LNHDA; CDR2 reads SQIVND (reference sequence). This CDR3 reads CASSIGLALTRPYEQYF. Written as DNA, the CDR3 is TGTGCCAGTAGTATCGGACTGGCCCTGACTAGACCCTACGAGCAGTACTTC.

This chain connects TRBV5-6 to TRBJ1-3; 10 bases fit TRBD1. Losses at the gene ends were 2 bases for V and 7 bases for J; bases not matched to a gene: 6. The CDR3 is made up of 15 amino acids. CDR1 and CDR2 (germline): SGHDT, YYEEEE. CDR3 sequence reads: CASSFRDRGGNTIYF. CDR3 sequence (DNA): TGTGCCAGCAGCTTTCGGGACAGGGGTGGCAACACCATATATTTT.

This clone came up a few times. The chain joins TRBV7-3 to TRBJ2-3; the D is unclear. V was trimmed by 0 bases and J by 3 bases, leaving 10 bases between them. Germline V gives CDR1 SGHTA, CDR2 FQGTGA. The CDR3 is 15 residues long. CDR3 nucleotides: TGTGCCAGCAGCTTAACCCACCGGTTGACAGATACGCAGTATTTT. Its protein is CASSLTHRLTDTQYF.

J is TRBJ1-1 and V is TRBV27, with 7 bases fitting TRBD1. Germline V gives CDR1 MNHEY, CDR2 SMNVEV (reference sequence). Trimming removed 9 bases from V and 1 base from J; junction bases left unmatched: 2. This CDR3 spans 12 amino acids. This CDR3 is CARHRGNTEAFF. The CDR3, as DNA: TGTGCCAGGCACAGGGGGAACACTGAAGCTTTCTTT.

CDR3 region: CASMPGTGTYGYTF. CDR3 nucleotide sequence: TGTGCCAGCATGCCCGGGACAGGGACATATGGCTACACCTTC. The gene calls are TRBV2 and TRBJ1-2; 9 nucleotides agree with TRBD1. The germline CDR1 and CDR2 sequences are SNHLY and FYNNEI. The CDR3 totals 14 residues. J was trimmed by 5 bases and V by 7 bases; bases with no gene match: 8.

A few counts support this clone. This sequence joins TRBV7-9 and TRBJ2-2; D perhaps matches TRBD2 (6 bases). The V gene lost 1 base and the J gene lost 4 bases, with 16 bases spanning the gap. In germline, CDR1 is SEHNR, CDR2 FQNEAQ (reference sequence). This CDR3 contains 17 residues. The CDR3 loop is CASSLGYRDSRTGELFF. The CDR3 region has the DNA TGTGCCAGCAGCTTAGGGTACCGGGACTCCCGCACCGGGGAGCTGTTTTTT.

This sequence joins TRBV7-2 and TRBJ2-3; 7 bases line up with TRBD1. The length of the CDR3 is 19 residues. Germline-derived CDR1 and CDR2 are SGHTA and FQGNSA. The V and J ends lost 6 bases and 1 base, in that order; junction bases with no gene match: 19. CDR3 amino acids: CASSSPGEYRGRGTDTQYF. The CDR3 region has the DNA TGTGCCAGCAGTTCCCCAGGGGAATACAGGGGACGAGGCACAGATACGCAGTATTTT.

The rearrangement links TRBV19 to TRBJ2-3, with 9 positions matching TRBD2. CDR1 is LNHDA, CDR2 SQIVND, per germline (reference sequence). This CDR3 is built from 16 residues. The V and J ends lost 2 bases and 0 bases, in that order; junction bases with no gene match: 3. Written as DNA, the CDR3 is TGTGCCAGTAGTATATTGACTAGCGGTAGCACAGATACGCAGTATTTT. Its protein is CASSILTSGSTDTQYF.

The gene calls are TRBV9 and TRBJ1-5; D possibly corresponds to TRBD1 (6 bases). CDR1 and CDR2 (germline): SGDLS, YYNGEE. The CDR3 sequence is 15 residues long. V lost 3 bases to trimming and J lost 0 bases, with 10 bases between them. CDR3 in amino acids: CASSAQGYSNQPQHF. For the CDR3, the DNA is TGTGCCAGCAGCGCCCAGGGGTATAGCAATCAGCCCCAGCATTTT. Variable domain in full (rest from reference TRBV9 and TRBJ1-5): DSGVTQTPKHLITATGQRVTLRCSPRSGDLSVYWYQQSLDQGLQFLIQYYNGEERAKGNILERFSAQQFPDLHSELNLSSLELGDSALYFCASSAQGYSNQPQHFGDGTRLSIL.

J is TRBJ2-2 and V is TRBV27; weak D call: TRBD2 (6 bases). Germline CDR1 and CDR2: MNHEY and SMNVEV (reference sequence). The CDR3 runs to 16 residues. V gave up 6 bases and J gave up 7 bases, with 21 bases separating them. CDR3 bases: TGTGCCAGCAGCATCATGGGGGGAGTTGTTGGCGGGGAGCTGTTTTTT. Amino acid sequence: CASSIMGGVVGGELFF.

The genes are TRBV7-2 and TRBJ1-1; D possibly corresponds to TRBD1 (6 bases). V lost 2 bases to trimming and J lost 5 bases, with 12 bases between them. Germline CDR1 and CDR2: SGHTA and FQGNSA. The CDR3 length is 14 residues. CDR3 in amino acids: CASSLRQERTEAFF. The CDR3 DNA follows: TGTGCCAGCAGCTTAAGACAGGAAAGGACTGAAGCTTTCTTT.

The V call is TRBV19, the J call TRBJ1-1, with D perhaps TRBD1 (6 bases). Germline V lookup: CDR1 LNHDA, CDR2 SQIVND (reference sequence). Trimming stripped 3 bases from V and 7 bases from J, with 15 bases between. The CDR3 loop spans 14 amino acids. DNA for the CDR3: TGTGCCAGTAGTATTAGGGGGTCCCGGGGTGAAGCTTTCTTT. As protein: CASSIRGSRGEAFF. The entire variable domain, with the rest obtained from reference TRBV19 and TRBJ1-1, is as follows: DGGITQSPKYLFRKEGQNVTLSCEQNLNHDAMYWYRQDPGQGLRLIYYSQIVNDFQKGDIAEGYSVSREKKESFPLTVTSAQKNPTAFYLCASSIRGSRGEAFFGQGTRLTVV.

The rearrangement links TRBV7-2 to TRBJ2-1, with 9 nucleotides matching TRBD1. The CDR3 extends over 16 amino acids. From germline, CDR1 is SGHTA and CDR2 FQGNSA. With V trimmed by 5 bases and J by 1 base, 6 bases remained unmatched. The CDR3 reads CASSPGQGWSYNEQFF. The CDR3 DNA sequence: TGTGCCAGCAGCCCAGGACAGGGGTGGTCCTACAATGAGCAGTTCTTC.

DNA of the CDR3: TGTGCCTGGGACAGGGCTGAAAACACTGAAGCTTTCTTT. Its protein is CAWDRAENTEAFF. This sequence joins TRBV30 and TRBJ1-1; TRBD1 matches at 7 bases. Per the germline V gene, CDR1 is GTSNPN and CDR2 is SVGIG (reference sequence). The CDR3 is 13 residues long. J gave up 2 bases and V 5 bases, and 5 bases lay outside the gene matches.

The V gene is TRBV7-3, the J gene TRBJ1-6; 9 nucleotides line up with TRBD1. Germline V gives CDR1 SGHTA, CDR2 FQGTGA. This CDR3 is built from 13 residues. V shed 6 bases and J 8 bases; nucleotides not matched to a gene: 2. CDR3: CASSRQGDSPLHF. CDR3 sequence (DNA): TGTGCCAGCAGTCGACAGGGGGATTCACCCCTCCACTTT.

The V gene is TRBV6-5, the J gene TRBJ2-7, with D unclear. The germline V gene has CDR1 MNHEY and CDR2 SVGAGI. V was pared by 5 bases and J by 9 bases, with 11 bases between. This CDR3 is built from 11 residues. DNA for the CDR3: TGTGCCAGCAGTCACCTTACGAGGCAGTACTTC. Translation gives CASSHLTRQYF.

This chain uses TRBV2 with TRBJ2-5; D call uncertain. CDR3 size: 12 residues. The V end lost 7 bases, the J end lost 5 bases, and 11 bases lay between the germline ends. The germline V gene encodes CDR1 SNHLY and CDR2 FYNNEI. The CDR3 nucleotides are TGTGCCAGCAACCCCCTCCGGGAGACCCAGTACTTC. Protein sequence: CASNPLRETQYF.

The chain links TRBV18 to TRBJ1-1; unclear D gene. Germline CDR1 is KGHSH and CDR2 is LQKENI. This CDR3 is 16 amino acids long. V was pared by 3 bases and J by 1 base, with 15 bases between. The CDR3 nucleotides are TGTGCCAGCTCACCGATTACTGAGGCCTCGAACACTGAAGCTTTCTTT. Its translation is CASSPITEASNTEAFF.